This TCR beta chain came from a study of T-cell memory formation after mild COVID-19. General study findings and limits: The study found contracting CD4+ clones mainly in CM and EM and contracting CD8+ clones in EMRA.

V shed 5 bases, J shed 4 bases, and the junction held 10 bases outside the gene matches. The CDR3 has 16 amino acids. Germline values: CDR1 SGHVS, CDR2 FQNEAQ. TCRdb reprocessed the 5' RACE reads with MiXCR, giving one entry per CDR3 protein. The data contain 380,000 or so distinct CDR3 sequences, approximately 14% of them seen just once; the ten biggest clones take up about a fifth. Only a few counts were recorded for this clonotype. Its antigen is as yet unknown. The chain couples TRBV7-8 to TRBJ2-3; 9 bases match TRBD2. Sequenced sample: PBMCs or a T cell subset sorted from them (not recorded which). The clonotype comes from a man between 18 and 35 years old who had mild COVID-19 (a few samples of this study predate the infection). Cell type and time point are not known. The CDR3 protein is CASSRTRTSVADTQYF. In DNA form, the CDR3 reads TGTGCCAGCAGCCGAACCAGGACTAGCGTAGCAGATACGCAGTATTTT.